A single count supports the clone carrying this T cell receptor beta chain. Germline assignment: CDR1 GTSNPN and CDR2 SVGIG (reference sequence). The CDR3 consists of 14 residues. V gave up 2 bases and J gave up 3 bases, with 10 bases separating them. This sample is drawn from a study of cytotoxic CD8 clonotypes in ibrutinib-treated CLL. Sequencing used immunoSEQ multiplex PCR; TCRdb keeps in-frame clones, though not all of them. Among approximately 60,000 clones listed, nearly 55% were seen once. V gene TRBV30 combines with J gene TRBJ1-4; possible D gene TRBD1, 6 bases. This material consisted of PBMCs, taken at disease progression, from a patient treated with ibrutinib. The receptor comes from a human donor with chronic lymphocytic leukemia. The DNA for the CDR3 is TGTGCCTGGAGTAAACAGGGCCCTAATGAAAAACTGTTTTTT. It codes for CAWSKQGPNEKLFF.